Below, 20 T cell receptor beta chains from the same sample are listed, as sequenced in a study of shared clonotypes between healthy human individuals. Here immunoSEQ multiplex PCR was the method, and the copy in TCRdb shows in-frame clones only, minus some. The sample lists around 1.1 million clones; around three quarters were seen once. Sequencing was carried out using memory CD4+ T cells from PBMCs. As to subset: CD45RA-negative fraction. The receptor source for this set is a young man in good health. Some clones in this sample may be carry-over from other donors' samples.

The genes are TRBV18 and TRBJ1-3, with 9 bases fitting TRBD1. This CDR3 has 15 residues. V gave up 4 bases and J gave up 1 base; unmatched junction bases: 2. CDR1 KGHSH and CDR2 LQKENI come from the germline V gene. The CDR3 nucleotides are TGTGCCAGCTCACGCGGGACAGGGTCTGGAAACACCATATATTTT. Its protein is CASSRGTGSGNTIYF.

The chain uses TRBV4-1 and TRBJ2-7; no reliable D call. The ends were cut back, 2 bases at V and 1 base at J, with 6 bases in the middle. Germline V gene lookup returns CDR1 MGHRA and CDR2 YSYEKL. CDR3 length: 13 amino acids. The CDR3 DNA follows: TGCGCCAGCAGCCAAACCTGGTCCTACGAGCAGTACTTC. This codes for CASSQTWSYEQYF.

The V and J genes are TRBV5-6 and TRBJ2-3; D is uncertain. Trimming left V 1 base short and J 6 bases short, with 3 bases between. This CDR3 spans 11 amino acids. Germline assignment: CDR1 SGHDT and CDR2 YYEEEE. Written as DNA, the CDR3 is TGTGCCAGCAGCTTGAAGGATACGCAGTATTTT. This translates into CASSLKDTQYF.

The CDR3 spells CASSQSKGGPSGGEQYF. CDR3 nucleotide sequence: TGCGCCAGCAGTCAATCAAAGGGAGGGCCTAGCGGTGGCGAGCAGTACTTC. The chain joins TRBV23-1 to TRBJ2-7; 7 bases are a match to TRBD2. Being an ORF, TRBV23-1 has a function that is uncertain. V lost 0 bases, J lost 6 bases, and 14 bases stayed unmatched. The CDR3 runs 17 residues.

Points on this clone: The identical CDR3 is also encoded by other nucleotide sequences in the sample. This chain joins TRBV28 and TRBJ2-7; TRBD1 might be the D (6 bases). The CDR3 is 11 amino acids. CDR1 and CDR2 (germline): MDHEN, SYDVKM. V lost 3 bases to trimming and J lost 6 bases, with 6 bases between them. CDR3 DNA sequence: TGTGCCAGCAGTTTCAGGGGCGAGCAGTACTTC. The encoded protein is CASSFRGEQYF.

V and J are TRBV5-4 and TRBJ2-7; no clear D gene. Trimming stripped 4 bases from V and 4 bases from J, with 15 bases between. This CDR3 region has 14 residues. Germline V lookup: CDR1 SGHNT, CDR2 YYREEE (reference sequence). The CDR3 spells CASSLGGDRYEQYF. CDR3 coding DNA: TGTGCCAGCAGCCTGGGCGGTGATAGATACGAGCAGTACTTC. The whole variable domain, filled in from reference TRBV5-4 and TRBJ2-7, reads ETGVTQSPTHLIKTRGQQVTLRCSSQSGHNTVSWYQQALGQGPQFIFQYYREEENGRGNFPPRFSGLQFPNYSSELNVNALELDDSALYLCASSLGGDRYEQYFGPGTRLTVT.

The chain recombines TRBV19 with TRBJ2-7; 10 positions agree with TRBD1. The V and J ends lost 5 bases and 4 bases, in that order; junction bases with no gene match: 8. The CDR3 runs 15 residues. Germline loops: CDR1 LNHDA, CDR2 SQIVND (reference sequence). The CDR3: CASSFDRGRIYEQYF. The CDR3 coding sequence is TGTGCCAGTAGTTTTGACAGGGGGCGCATTTACGAGCAGTACTTC.

The rearrangement links TRBV30 to TRBJ1-3; D gene ambiguous. The V and J ends lost 1 base and 4 bases respectively, with 5 bases between them. The CDR3 spans 12 residues. Germline V gives CDR1 GTSNPN, CDR2 SVGIG (reference sequence). The chain's CDR3 is CAWSGAGNTIYF. The DNA for the CDR3 is TGTGCCTGGAGTGGAGCAGGAAACACCATATATTTT.

The chain couples TRBV12-5 to TRBJ1-1, with a tentative D call TRBD1 (6 bases). The germline CDR1 and CDR2 sequences are LGHNT and FRNRAP. V was clipped by 8 bases and J by 1 base, with 17 bases between them. This CDR3 region has 15 residues. CDR3 loop: CASSTSTGGNTEAFF. In DNA form, the CDR3 reads TGTGCTAGTTCGACATCGACAGGTGGGAACACTGAAGCTTTCTTT.

The chain is built from TRBV2 and TRBJ2-1; possible D gene TRBD2, 5 bases. Germline lookup yields CDR1 SNHLY and CDR2 FYNNEI. The V end lost 0 bases, the J end lost 6 bases, and 9 bases lay between the germline ends. This CDR3 has 14 amino acids. CDR3 sequence (DNA): TGTGCCAGCAGTGAAGCGCGGGTTTTCAATGAGCAGTTCTTC. Translating gives CASSEARVFNEQFF.

The chain has TRBV20-1 and TRBJ2-3; D unresolved. Germline loops: CDR1 DFQATT, CDR2 SNEGSKA (reference sequence). The CDR3 totals 11 residues. Trimming removed 7 bases at V and 6 bases at J, with 11 bases between. The CDR3 loop is CSERWKDTQYF. Written as DNA, the CDR3 is TGCAGTGAAAGATGGAAGGATACGCAGTATTTT.

Details on this clone: A far larger clone is one base from this, pointing to a likely read error. The V gene is TRBV7-3, the J gene TRBJ2-5; D is undetermined. Germline V CDR1 and CDR2: SGHTA, FQGTGA. CDR3 length: 11 amino acids. V was clipped by 5 bases and J by 2 bases, with 3 bases between them. CDR3 sequence (DNA): TGTGCCAGCAGCAAACAAGAGACCCAGTACTTC. This translates into CASSKQETQYF.

The rearrangement links TRBV6-1 to TRBJ2-2; a possible D gene is TRBD1 (6 bases). CDR1 is MNHNS and CDR2 is SASEGT in the germline V gene. The ends were cut back, 6 bases at V and 7 bases at J, with 12 bases in the middle. CDR3 length equals 13 residues. DNA for the CDR3: TGTGCCAGCAGGAACAGGGTTATCGGGGAGCTGTTTTTT. As protein: CASRNRVIGELFF.

This sequence joins TRBV28 and TRBJ2-4; the D is unclear. Germline V gene lookup returns CDR1 MDHEN and CDR2 SYDVKM. This CDR3 has 13 residues. Trimming cost V 8 bases and J 3 bases, with 11 bases left between them. CDR3: CASHDSFKNIQYF. The CDR3 DNA sequence: TGTGCCAGCCATGACTCGTTCAAAAACATTCAGTACTTC.

Points on this clone: Likely a read error: the CDR3 ends without its conserved phenylalanine or tryptophan. The limits of the CDR3 on the DNA are not certain, so only TCRdb's listed CDR3 is given. This chain links TRBV6-5 with TRBJ1-2. From its first to its last residue, the CDR3 has 11 amino acids. Germline V gives CDR1 MNHEY, CDR2 SVGAGI. CDR3 sequence reads: CASSEALGQIL.

The V call is TRBV6-1, the J call TRBJ2-7, with D possibly TRBD1 on 6 matching bases. Deletions cut 7 bases from V and 5 bases from J, with 21 bases between. The germline V gene encodes CDR1 MNHNS and CDR2 SASEGT. The CDR3 has 15 amino acids. In nucleotides, the CDR3 is TGTGCCAGCAAAGGACAGCCCTTTAGTTACGACGAGCAGTACTTC. Amino acids: CASKGQPFSYDEQYF.

CDR3 DNA sequence: TGTGCAAGTCGCCAGGCAGCTGATCAGCCCCAGCATTTT. Protein sequence: CASRQAADQPQHF. The chain links TRBV12-2 to TRBJ1-5; the DNA was not used to check the table's D call, TRBD1. TRBV12-2 is labeled a pseudogene. CDR3 length: 13 residues.

V usage is TRBV28 and J usage is TRBJ2-1; no reliable D call. V was shortened by 4 bases and J by 0 bases, with 16 bases between the two germline ends. The CDR3 totals 17 residues. CDR1 and CDR2 (germline): MDHEN, SYDVKM. CDR3 sequence: CASSSRSAMSSYNEQFF. The CDR3 DNA reads TGTGCCAGCAGTTCCCGATCGGCTATGAGCTCCTACAATGAGCAGTTCTTC.

The chain has TRBV7-8 and TRBJ1-3; weak D call: TRBD1 (5 bases). V lost 5 bases and J lost 1, with 9 bases in between. The CDR3 spans 14 residues. The germline V gene has CDR1 SGHVS and CDR2 FQNEAQ. In DNA form, the CDR3 reads TGTGCCAGCAGCGGCAGGGAGTCTGGAAACACCATATATTTT. Its protein is CASSGRESGNTIYF.

This rearrangement joins TRBV7-2 to TRBJ2-5; a weak D match, TRBD1 (5 bases). CDR3 length: 15 residues. Trimming pared 8 bases from V and 5 bases from J, leaving 21 bases between. Per the germline V gene, CDR1 is SGHTA and CDR2 is FQGNSA. For the CDR3, the DNA is TGTGCCAGCCGGCCCTATGGGGCTGGTCAGGAGACCCAGTACTTC. Its protein product is CASRPYGAGQETQYF.